This T cell receptor beta chain was obtained from a study of blood T cells in healthy people across ages. A second roughly 6 to 12 cycle PCR used barcoded and J-beta primers. Each cDNA molecule was tagged by a template-switch adaptor with 12 random nucleotides. TCRdb itself ran the 5' RACE reads through MiXCR, one entry per CDR3 protein. In the table there are about 1.7 million distinct CDR3 sequences, 28% of which are singletons. Study results and limitations: As age increased, TCR beta diversity per million T cells fell in a roughly linear fashion. There was no known CMV status for donors, so expanded clonotype changes were possibly confounded.

CDR1 MNHEY and CDR2 SVGEGT come from the germline V gene. The CDR3 runs 16 residues. The V end lost 7 bases, the J end lost 1 base, and 19 bases lay between the germline ends. Comments on this clonotype: Its cognate antigen is unknown.

This clonotype originated in a woman in her twenties or thirties in good health. The specimen was blood. V is TRBV6-2 or TRBV6-3 and J is TRBJ1-1; D gene ambiguous. Here the CDR3 DNA reads TGTGCCAGCATTCCGGCATCGGGAAGAGGGAACACTGAAGCTTTCTTT. Its translation: CASIPASGRGNTEAFF.